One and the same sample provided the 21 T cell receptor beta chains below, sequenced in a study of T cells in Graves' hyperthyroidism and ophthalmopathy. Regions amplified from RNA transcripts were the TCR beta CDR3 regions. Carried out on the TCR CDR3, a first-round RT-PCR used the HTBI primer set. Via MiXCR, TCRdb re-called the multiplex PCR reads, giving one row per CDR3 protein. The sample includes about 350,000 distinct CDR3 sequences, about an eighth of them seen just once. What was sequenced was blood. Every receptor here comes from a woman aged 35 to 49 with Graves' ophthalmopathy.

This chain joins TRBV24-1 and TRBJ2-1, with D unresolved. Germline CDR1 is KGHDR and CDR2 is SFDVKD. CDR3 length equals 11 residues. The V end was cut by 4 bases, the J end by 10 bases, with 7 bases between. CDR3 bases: TGTGCCACCAGTGACCGGACCGAGCAGTTCTTC. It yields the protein CATSDRTEQFF.

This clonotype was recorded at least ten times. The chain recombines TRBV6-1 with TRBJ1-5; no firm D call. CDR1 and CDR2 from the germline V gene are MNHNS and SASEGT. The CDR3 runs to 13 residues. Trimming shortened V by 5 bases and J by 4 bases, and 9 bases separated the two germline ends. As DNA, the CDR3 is TGTGCCAGCAGTCTCTCCGCAAATCAGCCCCAGCATTTT. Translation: CASSLSANQPQHF.

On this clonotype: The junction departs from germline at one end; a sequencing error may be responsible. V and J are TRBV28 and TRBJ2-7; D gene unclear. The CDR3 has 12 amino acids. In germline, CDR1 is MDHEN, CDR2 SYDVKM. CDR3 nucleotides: TGTGCCAACAGTTTAGACCTCTACGAGCAGTACTTC. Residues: CANSLDLYEQYF.

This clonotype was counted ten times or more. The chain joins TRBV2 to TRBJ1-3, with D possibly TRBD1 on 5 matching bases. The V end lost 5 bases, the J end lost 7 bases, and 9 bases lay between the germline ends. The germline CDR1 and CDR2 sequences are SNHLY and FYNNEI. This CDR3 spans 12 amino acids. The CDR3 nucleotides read TGTGCCAGCAGTCCCAGGGTTAACACCATATATTTT. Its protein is CASSPRVNTIYF.

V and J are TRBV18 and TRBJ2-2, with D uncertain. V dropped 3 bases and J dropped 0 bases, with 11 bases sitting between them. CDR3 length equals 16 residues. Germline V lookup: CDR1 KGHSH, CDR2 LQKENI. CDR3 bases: TGTGCCAGCTCACCTGTCGTCCCTACGAACACCGGGGAGCTGTTTTTT. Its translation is CASSPVVPTNTGELFF.

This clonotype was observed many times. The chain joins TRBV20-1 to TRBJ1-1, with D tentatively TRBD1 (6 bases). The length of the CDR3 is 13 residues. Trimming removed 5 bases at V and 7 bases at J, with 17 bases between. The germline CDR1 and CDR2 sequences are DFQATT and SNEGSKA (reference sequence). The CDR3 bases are TGCAGTGCTCCCTTGGGCAGGGGCCTTGAAGCTTTCTTT. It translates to CSAPLGRGLEAFF.

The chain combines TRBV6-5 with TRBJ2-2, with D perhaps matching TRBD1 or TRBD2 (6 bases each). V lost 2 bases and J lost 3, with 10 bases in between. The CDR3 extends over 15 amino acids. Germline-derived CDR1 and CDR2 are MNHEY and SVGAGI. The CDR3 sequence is CASSYGGRDTGELFF. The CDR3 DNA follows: TGTGCCAGCAGTTACGGGGGGCGCGACACCGGGGAGCTGTTTTTT.

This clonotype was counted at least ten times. For the CDR3, the DNA is TGCAGTGCCCGTAGCGGGGGTAAGGTATACAATGAGCAGTTCTTC. Amino acid sequence: CSARSGGKVYNEQFF. This chain uses TRBV20-1 with TRBJ2-1; 9 positions match TRBD2. J lost 4 bases, V lost 6 bases, and 10 bases had no gene match. The CDR3 spans 15 residues. The germline CDR1 and CDR2 sequences are DFQATT and SNEGSKA (reference sequence).

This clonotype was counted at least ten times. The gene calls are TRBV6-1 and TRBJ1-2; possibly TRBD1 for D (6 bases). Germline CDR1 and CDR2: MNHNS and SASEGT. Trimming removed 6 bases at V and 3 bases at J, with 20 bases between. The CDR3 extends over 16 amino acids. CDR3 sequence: CASSSGGANRDYGYTF. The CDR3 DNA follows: TGTGCCAGCAGCTCTGGGGGGGCCAATCGAGACTATGGCTACACCTTC.

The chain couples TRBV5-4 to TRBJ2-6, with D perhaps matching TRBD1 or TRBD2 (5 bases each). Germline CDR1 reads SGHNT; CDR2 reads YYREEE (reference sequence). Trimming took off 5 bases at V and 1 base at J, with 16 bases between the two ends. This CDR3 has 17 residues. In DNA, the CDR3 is TGTGCCAGCAGTTCCGGGACGGTAATTTCTGGGGCCAACGTCCTGACTTTC. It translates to CASSSGTVISGANVLTF.

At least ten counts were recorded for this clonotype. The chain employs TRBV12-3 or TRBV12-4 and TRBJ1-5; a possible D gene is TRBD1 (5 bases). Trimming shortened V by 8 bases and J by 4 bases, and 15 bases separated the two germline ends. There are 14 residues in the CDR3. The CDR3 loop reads CASRDGTPNQPQHF. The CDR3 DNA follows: TGTGCCAGCCGAGACGGGACGCCAAATCAGCCCCAGCATTTT.

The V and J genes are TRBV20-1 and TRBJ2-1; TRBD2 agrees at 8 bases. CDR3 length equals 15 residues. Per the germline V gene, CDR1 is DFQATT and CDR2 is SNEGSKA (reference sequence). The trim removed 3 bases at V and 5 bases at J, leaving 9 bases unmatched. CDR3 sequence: CSASPEERGNNEQFF. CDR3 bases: TGCAGTGCTAGTCCCGAGGAGCGGGGGAACAATGAGCAGTTCTTC.

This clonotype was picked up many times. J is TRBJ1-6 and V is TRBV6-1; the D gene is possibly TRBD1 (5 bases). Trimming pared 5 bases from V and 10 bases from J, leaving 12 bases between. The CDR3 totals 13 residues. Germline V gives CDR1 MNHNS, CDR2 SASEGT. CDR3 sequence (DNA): TGTGCCAGCAGTCCCCGGGACCGATCACCCCTCCACTTT. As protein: CASSPRDRSPLHF.

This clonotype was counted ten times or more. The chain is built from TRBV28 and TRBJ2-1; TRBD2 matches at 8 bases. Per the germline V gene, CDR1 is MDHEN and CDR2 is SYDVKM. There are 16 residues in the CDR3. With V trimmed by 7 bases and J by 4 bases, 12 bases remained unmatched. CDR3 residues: CASTKSLGRGYNEQFF. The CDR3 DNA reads TGTGCCAGCACTAAGTCCCTCGGGAGGGGTTACAATGAGCAGTTCTTC.

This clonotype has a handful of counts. CDR3 residues: CASSRGTGANQPQHF. DNA of the CDR3: TGTGCCAGCAGCCGAGGGACAGGGGCAAATCAGCCCCAGCATTTT. The chain joins TRBV12-3 or TRBV12-4 to TRBJ1-5, with TRBD1 matching 10 bases. The CDR3 covers 15 residues. V trimming: 6 bases; J trimming: 4 bases; junction bases outside the gene matches: 6.

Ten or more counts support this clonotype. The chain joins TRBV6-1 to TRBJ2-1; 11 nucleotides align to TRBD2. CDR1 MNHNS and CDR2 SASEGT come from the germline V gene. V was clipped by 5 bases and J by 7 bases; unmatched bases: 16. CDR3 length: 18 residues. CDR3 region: CASSSPFSSGGAGNEQFF. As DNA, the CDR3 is TGTGCCAGCAGTTCCCCATTTAGTAGCGGGGGGGCGGGGAATGAGCAGTTCTTC.

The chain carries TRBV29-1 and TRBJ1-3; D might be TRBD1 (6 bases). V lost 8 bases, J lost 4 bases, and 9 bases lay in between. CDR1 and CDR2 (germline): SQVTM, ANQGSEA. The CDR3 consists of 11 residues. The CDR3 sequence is CSIGTGNTIYF. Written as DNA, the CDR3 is TGCAGCATCGGGACAGGAAACACCATATATTTT.

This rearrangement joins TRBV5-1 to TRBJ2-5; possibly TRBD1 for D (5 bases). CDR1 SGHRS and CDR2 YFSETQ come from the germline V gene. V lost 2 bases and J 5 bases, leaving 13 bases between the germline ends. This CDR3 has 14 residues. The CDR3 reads CASSFQGQGETQYF. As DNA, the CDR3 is TGCGCCAGCAGCTTTCAGGGCCAGGGTGAGACCCAGTACTTC.

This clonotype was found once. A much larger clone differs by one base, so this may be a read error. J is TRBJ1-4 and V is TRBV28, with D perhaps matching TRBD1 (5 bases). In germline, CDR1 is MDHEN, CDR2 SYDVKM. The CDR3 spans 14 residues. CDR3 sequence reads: CVSSLYRKNEKLFF. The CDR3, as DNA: TGTGTCAGCAGTTTATACAGGAAAAATGAAAAACTGTTTTTT.

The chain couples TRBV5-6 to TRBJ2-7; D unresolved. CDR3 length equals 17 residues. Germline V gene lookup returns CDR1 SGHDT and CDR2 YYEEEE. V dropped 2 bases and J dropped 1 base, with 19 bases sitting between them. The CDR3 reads CASSFVWREITSYEQYF. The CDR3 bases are TGTGCCAGCAGCTTCGTTTGGAGAGAGATCACTTCCTACGAGCAGTACTTC.

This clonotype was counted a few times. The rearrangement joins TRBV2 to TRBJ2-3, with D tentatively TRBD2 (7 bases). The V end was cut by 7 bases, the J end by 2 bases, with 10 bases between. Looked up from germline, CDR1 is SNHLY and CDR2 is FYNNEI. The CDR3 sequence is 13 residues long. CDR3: CASTRGHTDTQYF. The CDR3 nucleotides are TGTGCCAGCACGCGGGGGCACACAGATACGCAGTATTTT.